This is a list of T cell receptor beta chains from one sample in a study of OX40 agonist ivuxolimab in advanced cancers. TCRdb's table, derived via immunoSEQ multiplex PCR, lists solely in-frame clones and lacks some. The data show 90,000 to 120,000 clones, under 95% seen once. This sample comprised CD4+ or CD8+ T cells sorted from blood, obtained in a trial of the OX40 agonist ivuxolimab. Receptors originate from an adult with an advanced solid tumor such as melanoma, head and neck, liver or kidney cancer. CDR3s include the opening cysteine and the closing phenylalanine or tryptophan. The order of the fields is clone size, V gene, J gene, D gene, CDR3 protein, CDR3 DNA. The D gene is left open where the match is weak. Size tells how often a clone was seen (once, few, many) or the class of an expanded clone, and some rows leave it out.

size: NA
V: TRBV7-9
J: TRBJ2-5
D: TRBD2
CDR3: CASSLWSGSGVAETQYF
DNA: TGTGCCAGCAGCCTCTGGAGTGGTAGCGGGGTTGCAGAGACCCAGTACTTC

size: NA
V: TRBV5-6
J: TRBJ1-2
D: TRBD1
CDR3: CASSLTGTGVGGYTF
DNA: TGTGCCAGCAGCCTTACCGGGACAGGGGTAGGTGGCTACACCTTC

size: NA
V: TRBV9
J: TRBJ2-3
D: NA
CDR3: CASSGGGTATSTDTQYF
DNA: TGTGCCAGCAGCGGGGGCGGTACAGCAACGAGCACAGATACGCAGTATTTT

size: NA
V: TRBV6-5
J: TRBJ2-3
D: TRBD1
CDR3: CASSPDRVGTDTQYF
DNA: TGTGCCAGCAGTCCAGACAGGGTCGGCACAGATACGCAGTATTTT

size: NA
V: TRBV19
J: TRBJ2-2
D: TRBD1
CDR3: CASRQQGPDTGELFF
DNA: TGTGCCAGTAGGCAACAGGGGCCTGACACCGGGGAGCTGTTTTTT

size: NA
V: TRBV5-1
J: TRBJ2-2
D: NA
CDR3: CASSGATDLYTGELFF
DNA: TGCGCCAGCAGCGGAGCTACAGACCTCTACACCGGGGAGCTGTTTTTT

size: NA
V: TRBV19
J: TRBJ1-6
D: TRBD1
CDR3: CASSTGQGNSPLHF
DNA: TGTGCCAGTAGTACGGGACAGGGAAATTCACCCCTCCACTTT

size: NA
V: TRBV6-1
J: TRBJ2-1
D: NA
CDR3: CASRLGQTPSQFF
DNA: TGTGCCAGCAGGTTAGGACAGACACCCAGCCAGTTCTTC

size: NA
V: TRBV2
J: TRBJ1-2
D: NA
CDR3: CASSEGTLGGTYGYTF
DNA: TGTGCCAGCAGTGAAGGCACACTTGGGGGGACCTATGGCTACACCTTC

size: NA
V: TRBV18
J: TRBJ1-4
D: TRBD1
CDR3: CASSLGGATNEKLFF
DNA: TGTGCCAGCTCGCTAGGGGGCGCAACTAATGAAAAACTGTTTTTT

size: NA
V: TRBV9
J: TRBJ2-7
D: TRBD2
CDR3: CASSVGASGSAPYEQYF
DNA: TGTGCCAGCAGCGTAGGGGCTAGCGGGAGCGCCCCTTACGAGCAGTACTTC

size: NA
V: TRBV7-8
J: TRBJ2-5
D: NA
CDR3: CASSLAAGEAETQYF
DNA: TGTGCCAGCAGCTTAGCCGCAGGGGAGGCTGAGACCCAGTACTTC

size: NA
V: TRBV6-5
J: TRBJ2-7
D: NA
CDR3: CASSETSYEQYF
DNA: TGTGCCAGCAGTGAGACAAGCTACGAGCAGTACTTC

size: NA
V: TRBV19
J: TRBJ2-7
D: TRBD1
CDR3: CASGRTGPYEQYF
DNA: TGTGCCAGTGGAAGGACAGGGCCCTACGAGCAGTACTTC

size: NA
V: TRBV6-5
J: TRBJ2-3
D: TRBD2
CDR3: CASSPLAGATDTQYF
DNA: TGTGCCAGCAGTCCTTTAGCGGGAGCCACAGATACGCAGTATTTT

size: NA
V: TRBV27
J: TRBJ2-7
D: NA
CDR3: CASSLSDSIYEQYF
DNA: TGTGCCAGCAGTTTATCCGACAGCATCTACGAGCAGTACTTC

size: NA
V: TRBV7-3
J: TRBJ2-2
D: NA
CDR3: CASSLFGGGIPGELFF
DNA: TGTGCCAGCAGCTTATTCGGGGGAGGAATCCCCGGGGAGCTGTTTTTT

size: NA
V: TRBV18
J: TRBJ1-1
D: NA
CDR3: CAAGGGSNTEAFF
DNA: TGTGCCGCTGGGGGGGGGTCCAACACTGAAGCTTTCTTT

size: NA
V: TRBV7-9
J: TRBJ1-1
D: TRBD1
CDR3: CASSRGGTGATEAFF
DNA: TGTGCCAGCAGCCGAGGCGGGACAGGGGCCACTGAAGCTTTCTTT

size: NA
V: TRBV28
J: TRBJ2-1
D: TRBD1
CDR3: CASSPTYRGNEQFF
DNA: TGTGCCAGCAGTCCCACCTACAGGGGCAATGAGCAGTTCTTC

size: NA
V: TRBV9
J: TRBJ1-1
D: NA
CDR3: CASSRGGVTEAFF
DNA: TGTGCCAGCTCCAGGGGCGGAGTAACTGAAGCTTTCTTT

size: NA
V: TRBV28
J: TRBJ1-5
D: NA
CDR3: CASRVSNQPQHF
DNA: TGTGCCAGCAGGGTTAGCAATCAGCCCCAGCATTTT

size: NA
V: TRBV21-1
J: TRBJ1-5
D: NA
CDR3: CASSKRREAQPQHF
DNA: TGTGCCAGCAGCAAAAGGAGGGAGGCTCAGCCCCAGCATTTT

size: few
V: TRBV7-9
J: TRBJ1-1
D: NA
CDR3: CASSSPPGGEEAFF
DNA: TGTGCCAGCAGCTCCCCCCCGGGGGGCGAAGAAGCTTTCTTT

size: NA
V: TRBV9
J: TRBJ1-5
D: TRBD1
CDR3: CASSVDGTANQPQHF
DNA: TGTGCCAGCAGCGTAGATGGGACAGCTAATCAGCCCCAGCATTTT

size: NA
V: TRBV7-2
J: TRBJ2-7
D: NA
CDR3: CASSSRYEQYF
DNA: TGTGCCAGCAGCTCCCGCTACGAGCAGTACTTC

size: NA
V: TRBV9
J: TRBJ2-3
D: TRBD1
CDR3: CASSDEGARTDTQYF
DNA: TGTGCCAGCAGCGATGAGGGGGCCCGCACAGATACGCAGTATTTT

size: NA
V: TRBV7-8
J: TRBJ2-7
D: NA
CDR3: CASSSTDRRKYEQYF
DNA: TGTGCCAGCAGCTCCACAGACAGGAGAAAATACGAGCAGTACTTC

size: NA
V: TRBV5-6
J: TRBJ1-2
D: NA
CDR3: CASSSRTDGYTF
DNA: TGTGCCAGCAGCTCCCGGACGGATGGCTACACCTTC

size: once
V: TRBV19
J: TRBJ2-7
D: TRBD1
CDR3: CASRPGTGGAYEQYF
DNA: TGTGCCAGTAGACCCGGGACAGGGGGCGCCTACGAGCAGTACTTC

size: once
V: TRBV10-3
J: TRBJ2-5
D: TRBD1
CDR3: CAISDNRGRQETQYF
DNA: TGTGCCATCAGTGATAACAGGGGGCGTCAGGAGACCCAGTACTTC

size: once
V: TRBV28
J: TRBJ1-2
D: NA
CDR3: CASSLMTDYGYTF
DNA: TGTGCCAGCAGTTTAATGACCGACTATGGCTACACCTTC

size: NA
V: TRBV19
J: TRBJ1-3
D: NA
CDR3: CASSIRWFSGNTIYF
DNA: TGTGCCAGTAGTATAAGGTGGTTCTCTGGAAACACCATATATTTT

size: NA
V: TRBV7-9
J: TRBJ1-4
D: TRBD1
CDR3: CASSLGQGDEKLFF
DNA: TGTGCCAGCAGCTTGGGACAGGGGGATGAAAAACTGTTTTTT

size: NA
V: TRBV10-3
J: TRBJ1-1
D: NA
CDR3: CAISESLVDTEAFF
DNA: TGTGCCATCAGTGAGTCGTTAGTGGACACTGAAGCTTTCTTT

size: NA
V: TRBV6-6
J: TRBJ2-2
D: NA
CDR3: CASSISLAGPGELFF
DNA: TGTGCCAGCAGCATTTCCCTGGCGGGCCCCGGGGAGCTGTTTTTT

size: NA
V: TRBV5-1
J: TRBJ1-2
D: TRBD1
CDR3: CASSLGRQGAHGYTF
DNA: TGCGCCAGCAGCTTGGGACGCCAGGGGGCCCATGGCTACACCTTC

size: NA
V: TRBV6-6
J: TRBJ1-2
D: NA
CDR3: CASSYRLEVFYGYTF
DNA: TGTGCCAGCAGTTACCGTCTCGAGGTCTTCTATGGCTACACCTTC

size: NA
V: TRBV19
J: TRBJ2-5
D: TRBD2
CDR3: CASTGLDQETQYF
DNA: TGTGCCAGCACGGGACTAGACCAAGAGACCCAGTACTTC

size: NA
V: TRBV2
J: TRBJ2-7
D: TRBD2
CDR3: CASSDLGGSSYEQYF
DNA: TGTGCCAGCAGTGATCTGGGCGGGAGTTCCTACGAGCAGTACTTC

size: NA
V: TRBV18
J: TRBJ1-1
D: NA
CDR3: CASSPPGVNTEAFF
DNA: TGTGCCAGCTCACCCCCCGGGGTGAACACTGAAGCTTTCTTT

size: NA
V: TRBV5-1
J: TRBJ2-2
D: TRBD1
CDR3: CASSLARQGDTGELFF
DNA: TGCGCCAGCAGCTTGGCTCGACAGGGGGACACCGGGGAGCTGTTTTTT

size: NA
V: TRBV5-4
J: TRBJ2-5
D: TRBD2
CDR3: CASRAGVQETQYF
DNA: TGTGCCAGCAGAGCGGGGGTCCAAGAGACCCAGTACTTC

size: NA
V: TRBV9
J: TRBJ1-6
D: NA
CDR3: CASSPTESSYNSPLHF
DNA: TGTGCCAGCAGCCCAACAGAGAGCTCCTATAATTCACCCCTCCACTTT

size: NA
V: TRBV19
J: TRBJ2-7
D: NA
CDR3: CASSIYGQFYEQYF
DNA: TGTGCCAGTAGTATATATGGGCAGTTCTACGAGCAGTACTTC

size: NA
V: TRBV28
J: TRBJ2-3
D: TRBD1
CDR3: CASSFPMPNTPNRGRSTDTQYF
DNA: TGTGCCAGCAGTTTTCCCATGCCCAATACCCCAAACAGGGGGCGAAGCACAGATACGCAGTATTTT

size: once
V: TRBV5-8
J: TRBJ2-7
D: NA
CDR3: CASRLNYEQYF
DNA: TGTGCCAGCAGACTGAACTACGAGCAGTACTTC

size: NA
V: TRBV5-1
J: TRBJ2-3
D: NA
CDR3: CASSSRGEFTDTQYF
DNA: TGCGCCAGCAGCTCCCGCGGGGAGTTCACAGATACGCAGTATTTT

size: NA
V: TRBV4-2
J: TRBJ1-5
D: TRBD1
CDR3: CASSQDRDRADQPQHF
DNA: TGTGCCAGCAGCCAAGACCGGGACAGGGCAGATCAGCCCCAGCATTTT

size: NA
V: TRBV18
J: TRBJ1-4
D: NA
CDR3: CASSPSIGADEKLFF
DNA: TGTGCCAGCTCACCGTCAATCGGTGCGGATGAAAAACTGTTTTTT

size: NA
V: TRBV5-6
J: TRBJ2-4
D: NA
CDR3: CASSLGIAKNIQYF
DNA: TGTGCCAGCAGCTTGGGTATAGCCAAAAACATTCAGTACTTC